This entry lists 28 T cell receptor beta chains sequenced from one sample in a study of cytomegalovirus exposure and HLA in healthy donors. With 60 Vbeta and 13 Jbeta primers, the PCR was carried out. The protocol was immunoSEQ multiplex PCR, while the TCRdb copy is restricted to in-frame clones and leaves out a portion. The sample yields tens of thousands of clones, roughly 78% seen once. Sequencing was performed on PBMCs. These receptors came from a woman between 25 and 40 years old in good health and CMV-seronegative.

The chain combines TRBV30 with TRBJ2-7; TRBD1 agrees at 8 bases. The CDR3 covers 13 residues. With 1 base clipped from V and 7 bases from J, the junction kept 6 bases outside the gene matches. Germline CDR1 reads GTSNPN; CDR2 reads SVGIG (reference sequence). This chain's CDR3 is CAWSGGQAREQYF. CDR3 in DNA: TGTGCCTGGAGTGGGGGACAGGCTAGGGAGCAGTACTTC. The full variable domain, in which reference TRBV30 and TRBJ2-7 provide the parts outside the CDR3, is SQTIHQWPATLVQPVGSPLSLECTVEGTSNPNLYWYRQAAGRGLQLLFYSVGIGQISSEVPQNLSASRPQDRQFILSSKKLLLSDSGFYLCAWSGGQAREQYFGPGTRLTVT.

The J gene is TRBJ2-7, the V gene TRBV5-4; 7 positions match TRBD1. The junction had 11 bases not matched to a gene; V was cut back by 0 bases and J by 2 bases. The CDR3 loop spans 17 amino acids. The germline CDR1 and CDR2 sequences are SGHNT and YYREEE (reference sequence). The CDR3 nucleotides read TGTGCCAGCAGCTTGGCCCCTGGACAGGAGAAAGCCTACGAGCAGTACTTC. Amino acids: CASSLAPGQEKAYEQYF.

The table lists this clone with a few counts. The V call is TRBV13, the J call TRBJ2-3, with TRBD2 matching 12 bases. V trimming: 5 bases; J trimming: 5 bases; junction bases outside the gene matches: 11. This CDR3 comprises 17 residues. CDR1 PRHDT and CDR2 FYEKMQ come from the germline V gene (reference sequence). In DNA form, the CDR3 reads TGTGCCAGCAGCCGAGCTAGCGGGAGGGCCCATGGAGATACGCAGTATTTT. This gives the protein CASSRASGRAHGDTQYF.

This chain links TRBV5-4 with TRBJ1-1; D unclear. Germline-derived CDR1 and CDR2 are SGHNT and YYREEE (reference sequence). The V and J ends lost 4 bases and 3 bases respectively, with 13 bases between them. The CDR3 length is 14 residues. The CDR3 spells CASSLGWGDTEAFF. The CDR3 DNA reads TGTGCCAGCAGCCTAGGATGGGGAGACACTGAAGCTTTCTTT.

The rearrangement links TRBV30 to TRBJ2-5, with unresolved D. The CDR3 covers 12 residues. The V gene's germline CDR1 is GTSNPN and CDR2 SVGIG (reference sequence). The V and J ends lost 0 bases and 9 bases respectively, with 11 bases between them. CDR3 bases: TGTGCCTGGAGTGTAATTCCTCGGGCCCAGTACTTC. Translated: CAWSVIPRAQYF.

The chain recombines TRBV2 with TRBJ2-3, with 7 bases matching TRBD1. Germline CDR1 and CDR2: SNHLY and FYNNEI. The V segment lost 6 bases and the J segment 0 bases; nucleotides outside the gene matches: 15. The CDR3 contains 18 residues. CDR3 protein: CASSHQIRGNLSTDTQYF. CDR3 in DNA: TGTGCCAGCAGCCACCAAATCAGGGGGAACCTCAGCACAGATACGCAGTATTTT.

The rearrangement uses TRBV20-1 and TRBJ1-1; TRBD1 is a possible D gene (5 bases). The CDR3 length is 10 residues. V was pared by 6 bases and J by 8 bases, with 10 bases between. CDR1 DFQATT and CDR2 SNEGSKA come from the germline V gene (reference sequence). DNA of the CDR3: TGCAGTGCCAAGCGGGGGGAAGCTTTCTTT. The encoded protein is CSAKRGEAFF.

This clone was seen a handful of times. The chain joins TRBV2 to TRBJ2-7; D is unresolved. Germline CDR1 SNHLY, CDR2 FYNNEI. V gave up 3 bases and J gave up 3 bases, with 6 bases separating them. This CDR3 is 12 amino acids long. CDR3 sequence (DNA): TGTGCCAGCAGTGATCCTGTCTACGAGCAGTACTTC. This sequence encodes CASSDPVYEQYF. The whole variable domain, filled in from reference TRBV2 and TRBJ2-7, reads EPEVTQTPSHQVTQMGQEVILRCVPISNHLYFYWYRQILGQKVEFLVSFYNNEISEKSEIFDDQFSVERPDGSNFTLKIRSTKLEDSAMYFCASSDPVYEQYFGPGTRLTVT.

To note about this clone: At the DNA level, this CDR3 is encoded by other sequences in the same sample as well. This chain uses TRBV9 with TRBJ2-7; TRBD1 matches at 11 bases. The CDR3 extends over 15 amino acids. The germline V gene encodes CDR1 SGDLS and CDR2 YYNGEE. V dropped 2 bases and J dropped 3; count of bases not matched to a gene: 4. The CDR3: CASSVAGTGGYEQYF. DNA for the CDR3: TGTGCCAGCAGCGTTGCCGGGACAGGGGGCTACGAGCAGTACTTC.

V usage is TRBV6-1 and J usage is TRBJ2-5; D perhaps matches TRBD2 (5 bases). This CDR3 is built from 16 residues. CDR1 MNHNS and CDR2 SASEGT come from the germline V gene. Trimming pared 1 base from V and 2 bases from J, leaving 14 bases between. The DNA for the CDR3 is TGTGCCAGCAGTGAAGGGCTTTCAGGCGGGCAAGAGACCCAGTACTTC. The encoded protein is CASSEGLSGGQETQYF.

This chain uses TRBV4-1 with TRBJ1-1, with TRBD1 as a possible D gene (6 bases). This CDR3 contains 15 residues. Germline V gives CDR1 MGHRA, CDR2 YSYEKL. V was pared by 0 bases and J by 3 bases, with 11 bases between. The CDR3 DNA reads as TGCGCCAGCAGCCAAGATGGGGGGGCCGACACTGAAGCTTTCTTT. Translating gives CASSQDGGADTEAFF.

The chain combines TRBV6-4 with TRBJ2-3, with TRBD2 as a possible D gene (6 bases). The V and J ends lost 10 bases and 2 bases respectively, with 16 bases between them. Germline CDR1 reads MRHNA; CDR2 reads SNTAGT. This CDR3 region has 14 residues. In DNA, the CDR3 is TGTGCCACTGCGGACGGCGGGGCCACAGATACGCAGTATTTT. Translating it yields CATADGGATDTQYF.

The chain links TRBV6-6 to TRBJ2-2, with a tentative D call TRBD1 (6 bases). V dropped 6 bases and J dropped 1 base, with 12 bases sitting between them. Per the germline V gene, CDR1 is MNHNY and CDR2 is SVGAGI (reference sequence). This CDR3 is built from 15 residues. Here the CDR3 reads CASSSTGLNTGELFF. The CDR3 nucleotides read TGTGCCAGCAGCTCAACAGGGCTGAACACCGGGGAGCTGTTTTTT.

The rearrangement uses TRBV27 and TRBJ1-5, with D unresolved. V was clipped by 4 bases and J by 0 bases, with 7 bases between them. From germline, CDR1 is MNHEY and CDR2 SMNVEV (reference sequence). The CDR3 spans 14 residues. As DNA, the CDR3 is TGTGCCAGCAGTTCTCACACTAGCAATCAGCCCCAGCATTTT. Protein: CASSSHTSNQPQHF.

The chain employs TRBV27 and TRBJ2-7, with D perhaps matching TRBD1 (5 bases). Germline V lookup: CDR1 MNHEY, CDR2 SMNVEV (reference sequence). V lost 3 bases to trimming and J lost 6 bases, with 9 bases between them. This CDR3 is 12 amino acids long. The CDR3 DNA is TGTGCCAGCAGTTTTCTGCAGGGCGAGCAGTACTTC. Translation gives CASSFLQGEQYF.

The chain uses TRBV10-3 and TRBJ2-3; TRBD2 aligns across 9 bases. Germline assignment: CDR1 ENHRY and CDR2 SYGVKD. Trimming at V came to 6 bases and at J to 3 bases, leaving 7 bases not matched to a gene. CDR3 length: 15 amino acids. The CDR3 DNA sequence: TGTGCCATCAGCGAGGGCGGGGGGGCAACAGATACGCAGTATTTT. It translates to CAISEGGGATDTQYF.

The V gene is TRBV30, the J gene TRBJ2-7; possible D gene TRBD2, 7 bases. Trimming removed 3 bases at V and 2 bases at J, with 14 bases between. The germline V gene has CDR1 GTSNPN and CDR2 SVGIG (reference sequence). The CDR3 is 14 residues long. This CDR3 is CAWRSGGAAYEQYF. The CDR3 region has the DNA TGTGCCTGGAGAAGTGGGGGGGCTGCCTACGAGCAGTACTTC.

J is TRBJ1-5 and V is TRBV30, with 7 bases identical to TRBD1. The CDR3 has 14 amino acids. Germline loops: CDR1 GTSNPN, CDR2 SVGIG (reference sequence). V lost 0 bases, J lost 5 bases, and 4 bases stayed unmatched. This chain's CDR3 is CAWSVRQGHQPQHF. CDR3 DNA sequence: TGTGCCTGGAGTGTACGACAGGGTCATCAGCCCCAGCATTTT.

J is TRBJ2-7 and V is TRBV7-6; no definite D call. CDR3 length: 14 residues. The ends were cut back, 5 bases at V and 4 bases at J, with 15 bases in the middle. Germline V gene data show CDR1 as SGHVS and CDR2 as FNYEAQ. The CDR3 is CASSQTYPAYEQYF. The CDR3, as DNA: TGTGCCAGCAGCCAGACATACCCCGCGTACGAGCAGTACTTC. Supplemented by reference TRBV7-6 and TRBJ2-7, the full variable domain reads GAGVSQSPRYKVTKRGQDVALRCDPISGHVSLYWYRQALGQGPEFLTYFNYEAQQDKSGLPNDRFSAERPEGSISTLTIQRTEQRDSAMYRCASSQTYPAYEQYFGPGTRLTVT.

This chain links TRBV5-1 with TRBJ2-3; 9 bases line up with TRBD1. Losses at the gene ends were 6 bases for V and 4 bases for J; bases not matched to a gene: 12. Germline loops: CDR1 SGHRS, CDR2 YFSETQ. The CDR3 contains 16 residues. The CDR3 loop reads CASTLDRGGSADTQYF. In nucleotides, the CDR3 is TGCGCCAGCACCCTTGACAGGGGGGGCTCGGCAGATACGCAGTATTTT.

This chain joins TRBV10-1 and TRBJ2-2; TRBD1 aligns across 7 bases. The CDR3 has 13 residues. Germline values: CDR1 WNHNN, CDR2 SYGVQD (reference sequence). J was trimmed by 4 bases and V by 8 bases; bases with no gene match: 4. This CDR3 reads CASQNRGTGELFF. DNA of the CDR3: TGCGCCAGCCAAAACAGGGGCACCGGGGAGCTGTTTTTT.

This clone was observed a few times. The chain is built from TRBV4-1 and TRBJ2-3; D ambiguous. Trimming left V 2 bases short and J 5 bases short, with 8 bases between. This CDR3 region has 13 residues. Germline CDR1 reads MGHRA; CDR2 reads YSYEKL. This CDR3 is CASSQYHGDTQYF. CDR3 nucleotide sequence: TGCGCCAGCAGCCAATATCACGGAGATACGCAGTATTTT.

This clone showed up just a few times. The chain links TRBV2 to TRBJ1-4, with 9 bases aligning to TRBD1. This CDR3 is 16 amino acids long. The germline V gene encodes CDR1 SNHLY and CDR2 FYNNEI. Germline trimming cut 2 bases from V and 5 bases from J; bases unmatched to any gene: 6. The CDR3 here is CASSEPPGTGNEKLFF. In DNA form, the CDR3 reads TGTGCCAGCAGTGAACCCCCGGGGACAGGGAATGAAAAACTGTTTTTT.

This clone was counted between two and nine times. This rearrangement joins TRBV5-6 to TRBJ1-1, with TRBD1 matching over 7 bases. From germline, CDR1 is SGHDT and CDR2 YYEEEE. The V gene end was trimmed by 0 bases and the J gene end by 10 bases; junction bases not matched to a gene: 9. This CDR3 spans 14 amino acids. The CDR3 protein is CASSLGQGWLRAFF. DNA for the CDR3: TGTGCCAGCAGCTTGGGACAGGGCTGGTTAAGAGCTTTCTTT.

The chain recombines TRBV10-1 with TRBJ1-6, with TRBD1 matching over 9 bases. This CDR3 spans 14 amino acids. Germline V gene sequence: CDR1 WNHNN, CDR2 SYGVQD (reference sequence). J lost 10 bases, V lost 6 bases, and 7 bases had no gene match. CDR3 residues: CASSSGQGNSPLHF. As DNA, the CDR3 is TGCGCCAGCAGCTCGGGACAGGGAAACTCACCCCTCCACTTT.

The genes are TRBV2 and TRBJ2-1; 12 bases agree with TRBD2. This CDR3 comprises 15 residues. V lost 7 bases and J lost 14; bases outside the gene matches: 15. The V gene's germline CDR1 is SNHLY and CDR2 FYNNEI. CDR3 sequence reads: CASTHQERTSGVEFF. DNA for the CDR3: TGTGCCAGCACACACCAAGAGCGGACTAGCGGGGTAGAGTTCTTC. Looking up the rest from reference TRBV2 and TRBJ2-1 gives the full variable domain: EPEVTQTPSHQVTQMGQEVILRCVPISNHLYFYWYRQILGQKVEFLVSFYNNEISEKSEIFDDQFSVERPDGSNFTLKIRSTKLEDSAMYFCASTHQERTSGVEFFGPGTRLTVL.

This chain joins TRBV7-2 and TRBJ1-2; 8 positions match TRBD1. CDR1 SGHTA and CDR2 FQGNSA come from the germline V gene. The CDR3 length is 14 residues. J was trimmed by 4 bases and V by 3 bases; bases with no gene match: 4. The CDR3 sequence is CASSLTQGAYGYTF. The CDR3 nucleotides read TGTGCCAGCAGCTTGACGCAGGGGGCCTATGGCTACACCTTC.

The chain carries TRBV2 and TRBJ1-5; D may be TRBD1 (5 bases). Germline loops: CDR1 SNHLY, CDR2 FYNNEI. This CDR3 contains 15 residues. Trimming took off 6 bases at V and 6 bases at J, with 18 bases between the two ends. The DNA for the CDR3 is TGTGCCAGCAGACCCCGGGCAGGGCAGGGTCAGCCCCAGCATTTT. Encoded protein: CASRPRAGQGQPQHF.